The rows below give T cell receptor beta chains drawn from one sample of a study of blood T cell repertoires in COVID-19. Repertoires were generated with immunoSEQ multiplex PCR, while TCRdb's copy carries only in-frame clones and drops some. There are 350,000 to 550,000 clones in the sample; approximately 90% occur only once, and just under 2% lies in the top ten. Material: PBMCs or T cells enriched from blood (not recorded which). These receptors were taken from a woman younger than 30 with acute COVID-19. Each CDR3 is given with its conserved first and last residue. The order of the fields is CDR3 DNA, CDR3 protein, clone size, D gene, V gene, J gene. D genes are given only for firm matches. Some rows mark clone size as missing; the rest say once, few, many or name a class of expanded clone.

cdr3_nt: TGCGCCAGCAGACGTAGGGAAGCGGGGTACACAGATACGCAGTATTTT; cdr3_aa: CASRRREAGYTDTQYF; clone_size: NA; d_call: TRBD2; v_call: TRBV5-1; j_call: TRBJ2-3
cdr3_nt: TGCGCCAGCAGCAAAGACCCGGGACACAGCACAGATACGCAGTATTTT; cdr3_aa: CASSKDPGHSTDTQYF; clone_size: NA; d_call: NA; v_call: TRBV5-1; j_call: TRBJ2-3
cdr3_nt: TGTGCCAGTAGTATAGGGCAGTTATACGAGCAGTACTTC; cdr3_aa: CASSIGQLYEQYF; clone_size: once; d_call: NA; v_call: TRBV19; j_call: TRBJ2-7
cdr3_nt: TGTGCCAGCAGCGGAACTAAAGCAACTAATGAAAAACTGTTTTTT; cdr3_aa: CASSGTKATNEKLFF; clone_size: NA; d_call: NA; v_call: TRBV9; j_call: TRBJ1-4
cdr3_nt: TGTGCCAGCAGTTACGACAGGGTCTCCGTCCGCGAGCAGTACTTC; cdr3_aa: CASSYDRVSVREQYF; clone_size: many; d_call: TRBD1; v_call: TRBV6-5; j_call: TRBJ2-7
cdr3_nt: TGTGCCACCTCGGGACAGTTGAGCTCCTATAATTCACCCCTCCACTTT; cdr3_aa: CATSGQLSSYNSPLHF; clone_size: NA; d_call: TRBD1; v_call: TRBV5-4; j_call: TRBJ1-6
cdr3_nt: TGCGCCAGCAGCTTTATGACGGGAGGGTCTACGAGTGAGCAGTTCTTC; cdr3_aa: CASSFMTGGSTSEQFF; clone_size: NA; d_call: TRBD2; v_call: TRBV5-1; j_call: TRBJ2-1
cdr3_nt: TGTGCCAGCAGCCTAGGGACTAGCGGGGGATCCTACGAGCAGTACTTC; cdr3_aa: CASSLGTSGGSYEQYF; clone_size: once; d_call: TRBD2; v_call: TRBV7-9; j_call: TRBJ2-7
cdr3_nt: TGCGCCAGCAGCTTGGTGGCCACAGGGTTTAAGATCGGCTACACCTTC; cdr3_aa: CASSLVATGFKIGYTF; clone_size: NA; d_call: NA; v_call: TRBV5-1; j_call: TRBJ1-2
cdr3_nt: TGTGCCAGTAGCGTCTCAGGGGGGAGGACTGAAGCTTTCTTT; cdr3_aa: CASSVSGGRTEAFF; clone_size: NA; d_call: TRBD1; v_call: TRBV19; j_call: TRBJ1-1
cdr3_nt: TGTGCCAGTAGTATAGCCGGGGGTTACAATCAGCCCCAGCATTTT; cdr3_aa: CASSIAGGYNQPQHF; clone_size: once; d_call: NA; v_call: TRBV19; j_call: TRBJ1-5
cdr3_nt: TGTGCCAGCAGCTTACCAGCTCAGGGGGCAGGAAACACCATATATTTT; cdr3_aa: CASSLPAQGAGNTIYF; clone_size: NA; d_call: TRBD1; v_call: TRBV7-8; j_call: TRBJ1-3
cdr3_nt: TGTGCCAGCAGTTTCCTAGCGGGCCACTACGAGCAGTACTTC; cdr3_aa: CASSFLAGHYEQYF; clone_size: few; d_call: TRBD2; v_call: TRBV6-2/TRBV6-3; j_call: TRBJ2-7
cdr3_nt: TGTGCCAGCAGCTGGACTAGCGGGGGAGACGAGCAGTACTTC; cdr3_aa: CASSWTSGGDEQYF; clone_size: NA; d_call: TRBD2; v_call: TRBV7-2; j_call: TRBJ2-7
cdr3_nt: TGTGCCAGCAGTCCATTAGCGGCCGCATTCTTTATGGGGACTAGCGGGACTAGCACAGATACGCAGTATTTT; cdr3_aa: CASSPLAAAFFMGTSGTSTDTQYF; clone_size: few; d_call: TRBD2; v_call: TRBV6-6; j_call: TRBJ2-3
cdr3_nt: TGTGCCAGCAGTCCTTTGACAGGGTCAGAGACCCAGTACTTC; cdr3_aa: CASSPLTGSETQYF; clone_size: NA; d_call: TRBD1; v_call: TRBV27; j_call: TRBJ2-5
cdr3_nt: TGTGCCACCAGTGACCCCGGACAGGGCACCGGGGAGCAGTACTTC; cdr3_aa: CATSDPGQGTGEQYF; clone_size: once; d_call: TRBD1; v_call: TRBV24-1; j_call: TRBJ2-7
cdr3_nt: TGTGCCAGCAGCCAAGACAGGGTTATAGGGGAGCAGTACTTC; cdr3_aa: CASSQDRVIGEQYF; clone_size: few; d_call: NA; v_call: TRBV3-1/TRBV3-2; j_call: TRBJ2-7
cdr3_nt: TGTGCCAGCAGCTTAAGAGCGGGAACAGTGAATGAGCAGTTCTTC; cdr3_aa: CASSLRAGTVNEQFF; clone_size: NA; d_call: TRBD2; v_call: TRBV11-2; j_call: TRBJ2-1
cdr3_nt: TGTGCCAGCAGCTTGGCCGGGGGAGATACGCAGTATTTT; cdr3_aa: CASSLAGGDTQYF; clone_size: NA; d_call: NA; v_call: TRBV5-4; j_call: TRBJ2-3
cdr3_nt: TGTGCCGGGAGACGACAGGCGACTAATGAAAAACTGTTTTTT; cdr3_aa: CAGRRQATNEKLFF; clone_size: NA; d_call: NA; v_call: TRBV5-8; j_call: TRBJ1-4
cdr3_nt: TGTGCCAGCAGCTCCTCCCCGGGACAGGGGAACTTC; cdr3_aa: CASSSSPGQGNF; clone_size: NA; d_call: TRBD1; v_call: TRBV11-2; j_call: TRBJ2-7
cdr3_nt: TGTGCCAGCGGAGGACGGCTGAATCAGCCCCAGCATTTT; cdr3_aa: CASGGRLNQPQHF; clone_size: NA; d_call: NA; v_call: TRBV9; j_call: TRBJ1-5
cdr3_nt: TGTGCCAGCAGTAGGGGGAACAAGGTGGATACGCAGTATTTT; cdr3_aa: CASSRGNKVDTQYF; clone_size: once; d_call: NA; v_call: TRBV6-6; j_call: TRBJ2-3
cdr3_nt: TGCGCCAGCAGCGACGGTAGCGGGGAGGTGACAGATACGCAGTATTTT; cdr3_aa: CASSDGSGEVTDTQYF; clone_size: NA; d_call: TRBD2; v_call: TRBV4-1; j_call: TRBJ2-3
cdr3_nt: TGTGCCAGCGGTGAGGGACAGCTCGCCTACAATGAGCAGTTCTTC; cdr3_aa: CASGEGQLAYNEQFF; clone_size: once; d_call: TRBD1; v_call: TRBV2; j_call: TRBJ2-1
cdr3_nt: TGTGCCAGCAGTGACCTCGGGATTTACAATGAGCAGTTCTTC; cdr3_aa: CASSDLGIYNEQFF; clone_size: once; d_call: NA; v_call: TRBV2; j_call: TRBJ2-1
cdr3_nt: TGCGCCAGCAGCCAAGGCAGCGGTGGCTCCCTCCTCGAGCAGTACTTC; cdr3_aa: CASSQGSGGSLLEQYF; clone_size: NA; d_call: NA; v_call: TRBV4-1; j_call: TRBJ2-7
cdr3_nt: TGTGCCAGCAGCCAAGATCTCGGGGGGGCTGGGGCCAACGTCCTGACTTTC; cdr3_aa: CASSQDLGGAGANVLTF; clone_size: NA; d_call: TRBD2; v_call: TRBV3-1/TRBV3-2; j_call: TRBJ2-6
cdr3_nt: TGTGCCAGCAGCCAGCGGCCGGGAAACCCCGTGGATACGCAGTATTTT; cdr3_aa: CASSQRPGNPVDTQYF; clone_size: NA; d_call: NA; v_call: TRBV3-1/TRBV3-2; j_call: TRBJ2-3
cdr3_nt: TGTGCCAGCAGCCCCCCGGGACTAGTTATAGGGAAAAACATTCAGTACTTC; cdr3_aa: CASSPPGLVIGKNIQYF; clone_size: NA; d_call: TRBD2; v_call: TRBV3-1/TRBV3-2; j_call: TRBJ2-4
cdr3_nt: TGTGCCAGCTCACCATCAAAGACTAGCGGGATCGGGGGTGAGCAGTTCTTC; cdr3_aa: CASSPSKTSGIGGEQFF; clone_size: NA; d_call: TRBD2; v_call: TRBV18; j_call: TRBJ2-1
cdr3_nt: TGTGCCAGCAGCCTCCCAGTACAGGGAAGTTTCGTCGGCTACACCTTC; cdr3_aa: CASSLPVQGSFVGYTF; clone_size: few; d_call: NA; v_call: TRBV5-6; j_call: TRBJ1-2
cdr3_nt: TGTGCCAGCAGCTTAGGTCAGGGTACATATGGCTACACCTTC; cdr3_aa: CASSLGQGTYGYTF; clone_size: NA; d_call: NA; v_call: TRBV5-4; j_call: TRBJ1-2
cdr3_nt: TGTGCCAGCAGCCCCCCGGGACTCGAAATCACAGATACGCAGTATTTT; cdr3_aa: CASSPPGLEITDTQYF; clone_size: NA; d_call: NA; v_call: TRBV13; j_call: TRBJ2-3
cdr3_nt: TGTGCCAGCAGCTCCAAATTGACAGGGGTCACAGATACGCAGTATTTT; cdr3_aa: CASSSKLTGVTDTQYF; clone_size: NA; d_call: TRBD1; v_call: TRBV5-4; j_call: TRBJ2-3
cdr3_nt: TGTGCCAGCAGTGGCCGAGGGACAGATTGGGGGGACGAGCAGTACTTC; cdr3_aa: CASSGRGTDWGDEQYF; clone_size: NA; d_call: NA; v_call: TRBV6-1; j_call: TRBJ2-7
cdr3_nt: TGTGCCAGCAGCTCTGGACAGGGCTACGAGCAGTACTTC; cdr3_aa: CASSSGQGYEQYF; clone_size: NA; d_call: TRBD1; v_call: TRBV9; j_call: TRBJ2-7
cdr3_nt: TGTGCCAGCAGTTACGGCGCGGGAGCGGGGTACAATGAGCAGTTCTTC; cdr3_aa: CASSYGAGAGYNEQFF; clone_size: few; d_call: TRBD2; v_call: TRBV6-5; j_call: TRBJ2-1
cdr3_nt: TGTGCCATCAGTGAGTCGACTCCGACAGGGGGCGCGGATGAGCAGTTCTTC; cdr3_aa: CAISESTPTGGADEQFF; clone_size: NA; d_call: TRBD1; v_call: TRBV10-3; j_call: TRBJ2-1
cdr3_nt: TGCGCCAGCAGCTCGGGAGCAAGCTCTGGAAACACCATATATTTT; cdr3_aa: CASSSGASSGNTIYF; clone_size: NA; d_call: NA; v_call: TRBV5-1; j_call: TRBJ1-3
cdr3_nt: TGTGCCAGCAGTGCCCTCGCCGGGACAGGGTTATTCCATGAGCAGTTCTTC; cdr3_aa: CASSALAGTGLFHEQFF; clone_size: NA; d_call: TRBD1; v_call: TRBV25-1; j_call: TRBJ2-1